These 27 T cell receptor beta chains were all obtained from the same sample, sequenced in a study of human CD8 memory T cell subsets. UMI-labeled 5' RACE was the method by which TCR beta libraries were made. After re-calling the 5' RACE reads, TCRdb lists one entry per CDR3 protein, DNA absent. Its clone listing holds 9,500 to 12,000 distinct CDR3 sequences. Sequencing was carried out using CD8+ T cells from PBMCs. These TCRs come from a human donor in good health.

V gene TRBV5-1 combines with J gene TRBJ1-1; no DNA is available, so the TRBD1 call from TCRdb remains unchecked. Germline V lookup: CDR1 SGHRS, CDR2 YFSETQ. The CDR3 totals 16 residues. CDR3 amino acids: CASSTRGVGLDTEAFF.

The J gene is TRBJ2-2, the V gene TRBV5-1; absent DNA, TCRdb's TRBD2 call cannot be checked. The CDR3 runs to 16 residues. Germline CDR1 reads SGHRS; CDR2 reads YFSETQ. CDR3 residues: CASSPPASGGTGELFF. Using reference TRBV5-1 and TRBJ2-2 for the parts outside the CDR3, the full variable domain is KAGVTQTPRYLIKTRGQQVTLSCSPISGHRSVSWYQQTPGQGLQFLFEYFSETQRNKGNFPGRFSGRQFSNSRSEMNVSTLELGDSALYLCASSPPASGGTGELFFGEGSRLTVL.

The chain carries TRBV29-1 and TRBJ2-4; TCRdb reports TRBD1, a call that lacks DNA to check it against. The CDR3 has 15 amino acids. Germline V CDR1 and CDR2: SQVTM, ANQGSEA. The CDR3: CSVEDPGQDLNIQYF. Supplemented by reference TRBV29-1 and TRBJ2-4, the full variable domain reads SAVISQKPSRDICQRGTSLTIQCQVDSQVTMMFWYRQQPGQSLTLIATANQGSEATYESGFVIDKFPISRPNLTFSTLTVSNMSPEDSSIYLCSVEDPGQDLNIQYFGAGTRLSVL.

The J gene is TRBJ1-1, the V gene TRBV19; the TRBD1 assignment by TCRdb is unverifiable without DNA. The CDR3 loop spans 12 amino acids. Per germline, CDR1 LNHDA and CDR2 SQIVND (reference sequence). The CDR3 region is CASSIGRAEAFF.

The chain carries TRBV19 and TRBJ2-7; TCRdb designates TRBD1, a call that cannot be tested without DNA. The CDR3 length is 15 residues. Germline V gene sequence: CDR1 LNHDA, CDR2 SQIVND (reference sequence). CDR3 loop: CASSIRDTYAYEQYF. The whole variable domain, remainder taken from reference TRBV19 and TRBJ2-7, is DGGITQSPKYLFRKEGQNVTLSCEQNLNHDAMYWYRQDPGQGLRLIYYSQIVNDFQKGDIAEGYSVSREKKESFPLTVTSAQKNPTAFYLCASSIRDTYAYEQYFGPGTRLTVT.

This clonotype is deemed medium-sized by its frequency. The chain links TRBV5-1 to TRBJ1-1; as DNA is missing, the TRBD1 call by TCRdb cannot be tested. This CDR3 region has 15 residues. The germline gives CDR1 SGHRS, CDR2 YFSETQ. The CDR3 spells CASSSLDPRSTEAFF. Using reference TRBV5-1 and TRBJ1-1 for the parts outside the CDR3, the full variable domain is KAGVTQTPRYLIKTRGQQVTLSCSPISGHRSVSWYQQTPGQGLQFLFEYFSETQRNKGNFPGRFSGRQFSNSRSEMNVSTLELGDSALYLCASSSLDPRSTEAFFGQGTRLTVV.

The J gene is TRBJ2-5, the V gene TRBV6-5. Germline lookup yields CDR1 MNHEY and CDR2 SVGAGI. This CDR3 has 13 amino acids. The CDR3 sequence is CASSLFVRETQYF.

The chain employs TRBV15 and TRBJ1-4. This CDR3 contains 15 residues. Germline V gene sequence: CDR1 LNHNV, CDR2 YYDKDF (reference sequence). The CDR3 protein is CATSGRRAPNEKLFF. The variable domain in full, with the rest retrieved from reference TRBV15 and TRBJ1-4, is DAMVIQNPRYQVTQFGKPVTLSCSQTLNHNVMYWYQQKSSQAPKLLFHYYDKDFNNEADTPDNFQSRRPNTSFCFLDIRSPGLGDTAMYLCATSGRRAPNEKLFFGSGTQLSVL.

The chain carries TRBV29-1 and TRBJ2-1; TCRdb's D gene call, TRBD2, goes unchecked for lack of DNA. Germline V CDR1 and CDR2: SQVTM, ANQGSEA. This CDR3 region has 14 residues. The CDR3 region is CSALAGGPYNEQFF.

V and J are TRBV9 and TRBJ2-2; as DNA is missing, the TRBD1 call by TCRdb cannot be tested. The CDR3 sequence is 14 residues long. Germline V gives CDR1 SGDLS, CDR2 YYNGEE. This CDR3 is CASSAGGYTGELFF.

This chain links TRBV5-6 with TRBJ2-7; as DNA is missing, the TRBD1 call by TCRdb cannot be tested. The CDR3 length is 15 residues. The germline V gene has CDR1 SGHDT and CDR2 YYEEEE. The CDR3 sequence is CASRARDSYYSEQYF. Together with reference TRBV5-6 and TRBJ2-7, the CDR3 gives the full variable domain: DAGVTQSPTHLIKTRGQQVTLRCSPKSGHDTVSWYQQALGQGPQFIFQYYEEEERQRGNFPDRFSGHQFPNYSSELNVNALLLGDSALYLCASRARDSYYSEQYFGPGTRLTVT.

The V and J genes are TRBV13 and TRBJ2-5; TCRdb lists TRBD1, though no DNA is available to test this call. Germline CDR1 and CDR2: PRHDT and FYEKMQ (reference sequence). This CDR3 is built from 16 residues. CDR3 sequence: CASSPSRDSLQETQYF.

The chain combines TRBV5-1 with TRBJ2-3. Per germline, CDR1 SGHRS and CDR2 YFSETQ. The CDR3 spans 13 residues. The CDR3: CASSSDGFDTQYF. The full variable domain, rest sourced from reference TRBV5-1 and TRBJ2-3, is KAGVTQTPRYLIKTRGQQVTLSCSPISGHRSVSWYQQTPGQGLQFLFEYFSETQRNKGNFPGRFSGRQFSNSRSEMNVSTLELGDSALYLCASSSDGFDTQYFGPGTRLTVL.

V is TRBV7-9 and J is TRBJ2-1. The CDR3 covers 14 residues. Germline V gene sequence: CDR1 SEHNR, CDR2 FQNEAQ (reference sequence). The CDR3 here is CASSPGGTNNEQFF.

This clonotype shows up as medium-sized by frequency. The chain combines TRBV4-1 with TRBJ1-1; as DNA is missing, the TRBD1 call by TCRdb cannot be tested. Germline V gene sequence: CDR1 MGHRA, CDR2 YSYEKL. The CDR3 has 17 residues. The CDR3 loop reads CASSQDPGTGGGTEAFF.

The chain employs TRBV29-1 and TRBJ1-2. Per germline, CDR1 SQVTM and CDR2 ANQGSEA. This CDR3 has 13 residues. The CDR3 reads CSVDSGYSKGYTF.

The rearrangement uses TRBV7-9 and TRBJ2-3. This CDR3 contains 15 residues. Looked up from germline, CDR1 is SEHNR and CDR2 is FQNEAQ (reference sequence). Here the CDR3 reads CASSLGGFSTDTQYF.

The chain has TRBV5-4 and TRBJ2-3; absent DNA, TCRdb's TRBD1 call cannot be checked. CDR3 length equals 14 residues. Looked up from germline, CDR1 is SGHNT and CDR2 is YYREEE (reference sequence). The CDR3 region is CASSKHRGTDTQYF.

The rearrangement joins TRBV19 to TRBJ1-6; the D call of TRBD1 rests on TCRdb alone, since no DNA is present to check it. Germline lookup yields CDR1 LNHDA and CDR2 SQIVND (reference sequence). The CDR3 runs to 15 residues. This CDR3 is CASSAHGQGNSPLHF.

The gene calls are TRBV2 and TRBJ2-1; TCRdb designates TRBD2, a call that cannot be tested without DNA. The V gene's germline CDR1 is SNHLY and CDR2 FYNNEI. The CDR3 loop spans 15 amino acids. CDR3 in amino acids: CASSGGTSGYNEQFF.

Measured by frequency, this clonotype is medium-sized. This chain links TRBV29-1 with TRBJ2-2; absent DNA, TCRdb's TRBD1 call cannot be checked. The CDR3 length is 14 residues. The germline gives CDR1 SQVTM, CDR2 ANQGSEA. CDR3 protein: CSVARTVNTGELFF.

The chain links TRBV18 to TRBJ2-5. This CDR3 is 14 amino acids long. CDR1 and CDR2 (germline): KGHSH, LQKENI. CDR3 loop: CASSPPEVQETQYF.

The CDR3 here is CASSYQIDQPQHF. The chain has TRBV6-2 or TRBV6-3 and TRBJ1-5. Germline values: CDR1 MNHEY, CDR2 SVGEGT. This CDR3 has 13 residues.

The chain links TRBV12-5 to TRBJ2-1; with no DNA, the TCRdb D assignment of TRBD2 cannot be verified. The germline CDR1 and CDR2 sequences are LGHNT and FRNRAP. This CDR3 has 16 amino acids. The CDR3: CASGLAASGGANEQFF.

The rearrangement joins TRBV20-1 to TRBJ2-5; TCRdb proposes TRBD2, but this gene call is untestable without DNA. CDR1 and CDR2 (germline): DFQATT, SNEGSKA (reference sequence). The CDR3 is 14 amino acids. The CDR3: CSAGPSGSRKTQYF.

By frequency, this clonotype is medium-sized. The chain is built from TRBV27 and TRBJ2-7; the TCRdb call, TRBD2, lacks DNA for checking. The CDR3 runs to 14 residues. Germline lookup yields CDR1 MNHEY and CDR2 SMNVEV (reference sequence). This CDR3 is CASSPTSGRGEQYF.

The chain recombines TRBV3-1 with TRBJ2-1; no DNA is available, so the TRBD1 call from TCRdb remains unchecked. Germline V lookup: CDR1 LGHDT, CDR2 YNNKEL (reference sequence). The CDR3 spans 17 residues. This CDR3 is CASSPYRGAAPYNEQFF.